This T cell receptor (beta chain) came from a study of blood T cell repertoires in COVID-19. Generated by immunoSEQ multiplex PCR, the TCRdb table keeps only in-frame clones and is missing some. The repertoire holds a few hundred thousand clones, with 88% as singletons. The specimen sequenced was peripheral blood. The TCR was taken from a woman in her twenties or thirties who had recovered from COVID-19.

The CDR3 loop reads CASGLAGTTDTQYF. In nucleotides, the CDR3 is TGTGCCAGCGGACTAGCGGGGACCACAGATACGCAGTATTTT. The chain uses TRBV2 and TRBJ2-3, with TRBD2 identical over 12 bases. There are 14 residues in the CDR3. Germline CDR1 is SNHLY and CDR2 is FYNNEI. V lost 8 bases to trimming and J lost 2 bases; unmatched junction nucleotides: 2.